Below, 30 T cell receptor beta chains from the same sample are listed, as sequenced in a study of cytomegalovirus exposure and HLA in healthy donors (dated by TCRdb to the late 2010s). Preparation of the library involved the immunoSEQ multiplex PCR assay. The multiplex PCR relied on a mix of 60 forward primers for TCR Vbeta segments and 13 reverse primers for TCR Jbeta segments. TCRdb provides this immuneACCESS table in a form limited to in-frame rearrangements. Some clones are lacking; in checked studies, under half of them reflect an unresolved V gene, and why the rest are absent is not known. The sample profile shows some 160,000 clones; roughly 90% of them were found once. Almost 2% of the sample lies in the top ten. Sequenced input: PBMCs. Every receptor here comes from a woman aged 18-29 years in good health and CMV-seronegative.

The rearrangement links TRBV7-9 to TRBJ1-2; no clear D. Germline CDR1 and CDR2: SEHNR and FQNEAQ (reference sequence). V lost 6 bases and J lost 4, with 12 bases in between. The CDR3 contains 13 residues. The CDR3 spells CASRDGPAYGYTF. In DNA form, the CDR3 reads TGTGCCAGCAGGGATGGGCCAGCCTATGGCTACACCTTC.

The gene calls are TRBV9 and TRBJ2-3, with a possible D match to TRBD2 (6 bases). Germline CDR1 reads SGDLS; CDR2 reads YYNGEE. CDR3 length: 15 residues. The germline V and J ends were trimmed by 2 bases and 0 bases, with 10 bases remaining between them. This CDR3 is CASSVGGVSTDTQYF. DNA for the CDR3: TGTGCCAGCAGCGTTGGCGGGGTAAGCACAGATACGCAGTATTTT.

As DNA, the CDR3 is TGTGCCAGCAGCTTATACAACAGGGCAGCTTTCTTT. This gives the protein CASSLYNRAAFF. This chain connects TRBV7-9 to TRBJ1-1, with a weak D call TRBD1 (6 bases). Trimming pared 2 bases from V and 10 bases from J, leaving 11 bases between. Germline CDR1 reads SEHNR; CDR2 reads FQNEAQ (reference sequence). The CDR3 loop spans 12 amino acids.

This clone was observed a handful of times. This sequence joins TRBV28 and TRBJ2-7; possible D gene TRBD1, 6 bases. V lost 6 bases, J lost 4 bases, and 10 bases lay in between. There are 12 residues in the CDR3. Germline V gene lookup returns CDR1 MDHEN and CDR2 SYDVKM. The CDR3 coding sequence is TGTGCCAGCAGCTTACAGGGTTACGAGCAGTACTTC. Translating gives CASSLQGYEQYF.

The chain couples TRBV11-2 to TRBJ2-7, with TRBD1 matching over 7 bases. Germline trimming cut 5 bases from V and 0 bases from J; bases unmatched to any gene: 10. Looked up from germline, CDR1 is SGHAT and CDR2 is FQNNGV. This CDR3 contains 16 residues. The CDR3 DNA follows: TGTGCCAGCAGCCCAGACGGGACAGCTTACTCCTACGAGCAGTACTTC. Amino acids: CASSPDGTAYSYEQYF.

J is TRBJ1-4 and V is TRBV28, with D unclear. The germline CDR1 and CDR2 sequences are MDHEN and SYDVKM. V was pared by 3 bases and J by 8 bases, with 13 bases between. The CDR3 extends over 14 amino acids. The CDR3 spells CASSLPGYEEKLFF. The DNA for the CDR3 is TGTGCCAGCAGTTTGCCCGGGTATGAGGAAAAACTGTTTTTT.

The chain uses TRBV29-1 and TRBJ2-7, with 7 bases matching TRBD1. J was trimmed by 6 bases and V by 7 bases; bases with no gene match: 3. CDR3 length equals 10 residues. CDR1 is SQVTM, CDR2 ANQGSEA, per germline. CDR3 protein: CSAYRGEQYF. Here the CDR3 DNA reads TGCAGCGCTTACAGGGGCGAGCAGTACTTC.

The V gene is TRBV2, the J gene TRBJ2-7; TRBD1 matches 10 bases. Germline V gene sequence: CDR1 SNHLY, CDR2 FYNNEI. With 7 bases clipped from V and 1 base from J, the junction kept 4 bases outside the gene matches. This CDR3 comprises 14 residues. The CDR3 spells CASTRQGASYEQYF. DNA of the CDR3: TGTGCCAGCACTAGACAGGGGGCTTCCTACGAGCAGTACTTC.

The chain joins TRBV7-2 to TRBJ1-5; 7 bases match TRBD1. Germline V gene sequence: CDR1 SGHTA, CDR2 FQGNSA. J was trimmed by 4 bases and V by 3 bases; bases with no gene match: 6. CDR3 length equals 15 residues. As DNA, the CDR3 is TGTGCCAGCAGCTTCAAGACAGGGAATAATCAGCCCCAGCATTTT. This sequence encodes CASSFKTGNNQPQHF.

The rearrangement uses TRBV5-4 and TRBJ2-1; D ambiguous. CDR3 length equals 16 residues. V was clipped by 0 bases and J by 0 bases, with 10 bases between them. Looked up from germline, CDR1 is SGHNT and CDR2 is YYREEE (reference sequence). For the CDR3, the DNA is TGTGCCAGCAGCTTGGGAGAGGAAAGCTCCTACAATGAGCAGTTCTTC. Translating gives CASSLGEESSYNEQFF. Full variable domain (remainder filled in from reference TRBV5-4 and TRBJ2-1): ETGVTQSPTHLIKTRGQQVTLRCSSQSGHNTVSWYQQALGQGPQFIFQYYREEENGRGNFPPRFSGLQFPNYSSELNVNALELDDSALYLCASSLGEESSYNEQFFGPGTRLTVL.

The CDR3 DNA is TGTGCCAGCAGTGAAAGGGGGTTATTATATGGCTACACCTTC. Protein sequence: CASSERGLLYGYTF. This chain links TRBV25-1 with TRBJ1-2; possibly TRBD1 for D (6 bases). The CDR3 runs to 14 residues. V lost 2 bases, J lost 5 bases, and 12 bases lay in between. Germline V gives CDR1 MGHDK, CDR2 SYGVNS.

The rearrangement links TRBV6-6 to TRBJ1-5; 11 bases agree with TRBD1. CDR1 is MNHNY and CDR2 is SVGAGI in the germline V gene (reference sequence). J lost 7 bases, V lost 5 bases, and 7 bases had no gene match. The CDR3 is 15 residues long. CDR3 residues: CASSQGQGEDQPQHF. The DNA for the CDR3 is TGTGCCAGCAGTCAGGGACAGGGGGAGGACCAGCCCCAGCATTTT.

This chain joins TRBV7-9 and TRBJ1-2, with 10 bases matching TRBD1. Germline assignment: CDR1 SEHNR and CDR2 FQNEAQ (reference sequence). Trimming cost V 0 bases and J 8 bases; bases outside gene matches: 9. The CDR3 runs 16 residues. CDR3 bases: TGTGCCAGCAGCTTAGCTAACGGGACAGGGGCCGGAGGCTACACCTTC. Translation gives CASSLANGTGAGGYTF.

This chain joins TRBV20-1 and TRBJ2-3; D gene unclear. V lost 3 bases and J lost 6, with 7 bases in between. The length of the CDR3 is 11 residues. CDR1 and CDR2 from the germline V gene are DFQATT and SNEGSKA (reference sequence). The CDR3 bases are TGCAGTGCTAGGCCCGAGGATACGCAGTATTTT. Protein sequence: CSARPEDTQYF.

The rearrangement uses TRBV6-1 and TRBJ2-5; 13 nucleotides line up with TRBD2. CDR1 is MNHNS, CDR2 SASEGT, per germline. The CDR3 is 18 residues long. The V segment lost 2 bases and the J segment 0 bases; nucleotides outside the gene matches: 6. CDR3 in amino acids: CASSERTSGGEYQETQYF. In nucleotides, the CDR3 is TGTGCCAGCAGTGAAAGGACTAGCGGGGGCGAGTACCAAGAGACCCAGTACTTC.

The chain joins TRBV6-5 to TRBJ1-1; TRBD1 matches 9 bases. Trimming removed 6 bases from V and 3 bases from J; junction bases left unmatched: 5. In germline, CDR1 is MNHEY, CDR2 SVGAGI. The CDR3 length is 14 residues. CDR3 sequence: CASRTDRGDTEAFF. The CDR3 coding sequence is TGTGCCAGCAGAACCGACAGGGGGGACACTGAAGCTTTCTTT.

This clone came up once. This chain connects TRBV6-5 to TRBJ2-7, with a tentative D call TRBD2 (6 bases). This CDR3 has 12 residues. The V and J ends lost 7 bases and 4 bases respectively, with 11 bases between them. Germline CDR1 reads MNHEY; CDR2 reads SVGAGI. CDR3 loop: CASTGVGYEQYF. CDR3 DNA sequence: TGTGCCAGCACGGGGGTCGGGTACGAGCAGTACTTC.

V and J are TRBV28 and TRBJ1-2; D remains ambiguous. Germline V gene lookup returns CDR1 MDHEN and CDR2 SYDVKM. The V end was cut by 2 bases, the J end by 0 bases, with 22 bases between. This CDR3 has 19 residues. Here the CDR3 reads CASSLKIGPAGLTNYGYTF. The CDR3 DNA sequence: TGTGCCAGCAGTTTAAAAATCGGACCGGCTGGACTCACTAACTATGGCTACACCTTC.

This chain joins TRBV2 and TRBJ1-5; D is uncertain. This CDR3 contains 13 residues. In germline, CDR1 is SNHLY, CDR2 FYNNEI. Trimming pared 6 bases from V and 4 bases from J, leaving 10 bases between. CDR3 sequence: CASRTDNNQPQHF. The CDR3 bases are TGTGCCAGCAGGACCGACAATAATCAGCCCCAGCATTTT.

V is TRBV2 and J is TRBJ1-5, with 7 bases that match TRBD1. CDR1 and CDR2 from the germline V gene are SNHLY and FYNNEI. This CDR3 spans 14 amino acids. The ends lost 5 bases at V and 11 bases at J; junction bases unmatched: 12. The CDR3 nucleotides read TGTGCCAGCAGTCCGGGACAGATACGCGGTACCCAGCATTTT. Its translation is CASSPGQIRGTQHF.

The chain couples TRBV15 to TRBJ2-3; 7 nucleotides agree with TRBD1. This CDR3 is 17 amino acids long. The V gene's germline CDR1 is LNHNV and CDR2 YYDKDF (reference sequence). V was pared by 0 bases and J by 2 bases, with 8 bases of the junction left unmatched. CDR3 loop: CATSRDMGQLVTDTQYF. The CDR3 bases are TGTGCCACCAGCAGAGATATGGGACAGCTCGTCACAGATACGCAGTATTTT.

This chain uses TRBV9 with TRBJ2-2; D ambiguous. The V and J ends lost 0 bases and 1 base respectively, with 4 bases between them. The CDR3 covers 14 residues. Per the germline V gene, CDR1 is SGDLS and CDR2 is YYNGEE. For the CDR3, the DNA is TGTGCCAGCAGCGTAGTAGAGAACACCGGGGAGCTGTTTTTT. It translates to CASSVVENTGELFF.

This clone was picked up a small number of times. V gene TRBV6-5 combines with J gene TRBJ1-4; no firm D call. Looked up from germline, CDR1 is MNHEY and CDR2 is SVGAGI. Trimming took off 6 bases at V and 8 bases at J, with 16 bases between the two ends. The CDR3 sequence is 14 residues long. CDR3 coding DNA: TGTGCCAGCAGCCTTCAGTACCCAGTGGAAAAACTGTTTTTT. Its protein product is CASSLQYPVEKLFF.

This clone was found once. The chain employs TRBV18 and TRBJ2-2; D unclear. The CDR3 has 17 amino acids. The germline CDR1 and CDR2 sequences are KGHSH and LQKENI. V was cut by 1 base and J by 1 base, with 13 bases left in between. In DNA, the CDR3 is TGTGCCAGCTCACCACGGAACCTCGGCGGGAACACCGGGGAGCTGTTTTTT. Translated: CASSPRNLGGNTGELFF. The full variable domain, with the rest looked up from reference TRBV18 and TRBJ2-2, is NAGVMQNPRHLVRRRGQEARLRCSPMKGHSHVYWYRQLPEEGLKFMVYLQKENIIDESGMPKERFSAEFPKEGPSILRIQQVVRGDSAAYFCASSPRNLGGNTGELFFGEGSRLTVL.

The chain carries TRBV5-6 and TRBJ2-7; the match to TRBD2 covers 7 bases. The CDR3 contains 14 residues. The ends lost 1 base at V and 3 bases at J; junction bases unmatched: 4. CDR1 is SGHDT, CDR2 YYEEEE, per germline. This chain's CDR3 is CASSLFAGDYEQYF. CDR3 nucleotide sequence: TGTGCCAGCAGCTTGTTTGCGGGAGACTACGAGCAGTACTTC.

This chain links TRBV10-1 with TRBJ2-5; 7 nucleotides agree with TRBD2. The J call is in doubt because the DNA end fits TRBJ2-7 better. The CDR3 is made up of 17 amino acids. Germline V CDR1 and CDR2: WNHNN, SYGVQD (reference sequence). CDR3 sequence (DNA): TGCGCCAGCAGTGAGTACCGGGGGAGGGGATGGGACTACGAGCAGTACTTC. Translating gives CASSEYRGRGWDYEQYF.

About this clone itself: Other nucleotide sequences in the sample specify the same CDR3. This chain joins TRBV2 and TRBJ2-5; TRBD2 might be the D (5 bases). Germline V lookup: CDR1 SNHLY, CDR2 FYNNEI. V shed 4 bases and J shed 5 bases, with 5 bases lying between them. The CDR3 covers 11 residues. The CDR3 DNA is TGTGCCAGCAGTGGCGGGGAGACCCAGTACTTC. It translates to CASSGGETQYF.

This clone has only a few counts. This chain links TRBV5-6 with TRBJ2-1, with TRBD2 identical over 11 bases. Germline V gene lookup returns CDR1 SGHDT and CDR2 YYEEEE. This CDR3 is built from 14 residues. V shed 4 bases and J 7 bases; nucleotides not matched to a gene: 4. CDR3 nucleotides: TGTGCCAGCAGCCCGGGACTAGCGGAGAATGAGCAGTTCTTC. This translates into CASSPGLAENEQFF.

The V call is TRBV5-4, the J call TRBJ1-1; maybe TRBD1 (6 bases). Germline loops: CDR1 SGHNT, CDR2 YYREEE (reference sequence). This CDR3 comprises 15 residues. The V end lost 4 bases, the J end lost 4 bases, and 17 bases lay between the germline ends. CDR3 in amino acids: CASSLPKGDSTEAFF. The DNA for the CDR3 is TGTGCCAGCAGCCTCCCGAAGGGGGATAGCACTGAAGCTTTCTTT.

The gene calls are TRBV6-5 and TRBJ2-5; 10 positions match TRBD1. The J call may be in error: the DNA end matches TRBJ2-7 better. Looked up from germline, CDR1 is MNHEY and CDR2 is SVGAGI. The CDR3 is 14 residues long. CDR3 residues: CASSVRDRGDEQYF. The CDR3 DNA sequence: TGTGCCAGCAGTGTCCGGGACAGGGGTGACGAGCAGTACTTC.